Listed below are T cell receptor beta chains from one sample, sequenced in a study of blood T cell repertoires in COVID-19. Sequencing was performed with immunoSEQ multiplex PCR; in TCRdb, only in-frame clones are kept and a portion is missing. This table has around 250,000 clones, nearly 90% appearing once. Sequencing used peripheral blood. The receptors come from a human donor in a cohort sampled during active COVID-19. The CDR3 runs from the conserved cysteine through the conserved F or W. A D gene is named only where the DNA matches it firmly. Size is stated for part of the rows, as once, few or many counts, or as a class when the clone is expanded.

d_gene	v_gene	abundance	j_gene	CDR3aa	CDR3nt
.	TRBV4-1	.	TRBJ2-5	CASSWAAGQETQYF	TGCGCCAGCAGCTGGGCTGCGGGCCAAGAGACCCAGTACTTC
TRBD2	TRBV28	.	TRBJ2-1	CASSYSSGSSNEQFF	TGTGCCAGCAGTTACTCTAGCGGGAGTTCTAATGAGCAGTTCTTC
TRBD2	TRBV4-2	.	TRBJ2-7	CASSQDAGAGGSYEQYF	TGTGCCAGCAGCCAAGATGCGGGAGCGGGAGGGTCCTACGAGCAGTACTTC
.	TRBV7-2	.	TRBJ2-1	CASSLSPQGYNEQFF	TGTGCCAGCAGCCTCAGTCCACAGGGCTACAATGAGCAGTTCTTC
TRBD1	TRBV15	.	TRBJ1-5	CATSRPAGARGLSNQPQHF	TGTGCCACCAGCAGACCAGCCGGGGCCAGGGGGCTTAGCAATCAGCCCCAGCATTTT
TRBD1	TRBV7-3	.	TRBJ1-5	CASSPTGGPNQPQHF	TGTGCCAGCAGCCCGACAGGGGGCCCCAATCAGCCCCAGCATTTT
TRBD1	TRBV20-1	.	TRBJ2-2	CSASGTENTGELFF	TGCAGTGCTAGTGGGACAGAGAACACCGGGGAGCTGTTTTTT
.	TRBV6-5	.	TRBJ2-2	CASSSTGNTGELFF	TGTGCCAGCAGTTCGACAGGGAACACCGGGGAGCTGTTTTTT
TRBD1	TRBV6-5	few	TRBJ1-1	CASSYRTGHTEAFF	TGTGCCAGCAGTTACCGGACAGGGCACACTGAAGCTTTCTTT
.	TRBV7-7	.	TRBJ2-6	CASSVPQGPSGANVLTF	TGTGCTAGCAGCGTTCCGCAGGGGCCCTCTGGGGCCAACGTCCTGACTTTC
.	TRBV4-3	.	TRBJ2-7	CASSQYVVAPNEQYF	TGCGCCAGCAGCCAGTATGTCGTAGCTCCAAACGAGCAGTACTTC
.	TRBV5-1	.	TRBJ1-1	CASSLGEEAFF	TGCGCCAGCAGCCTGGGGGAGGAAGCTTTCTTT
TRBD2	TRBV20-1	.	TRBJ2-3	CSASQSGGAGDTQYF	TGCAGTGCTAGTCAAAGCGGGGGGGCCGGAGATACGCAGTATTTT